This TCR beta chain was obtained from a study of regulatory T cells in long-lasting Graves disease. Findings of the study overall: Persistent Graves' patients possessed reduced TCR diversity relative to recently diagnosed ones.

The ends were cut back, 5 bases at V and 5 bases at J, with 7 bases in the middle. Germline V gene sequence: CDR1 SGHRS, CDR2 YFSETQ. The CDR3 length is 12 residues. Time point reported: persistent/refractory GD, antithyroid drugs over 5 years with positive TRAb. There was RNA extracted from PBMCs, and the TCR library was made from it. CDR3 regions were amplified by Arm-PCR using iRepertoire HTBI primers to build TCR beta libraries. TCRdb called the multiplex PCR reads again in MiXCR, with one record for every CDR3 protein. The table includes nearly 350,000 distinct CDR3 sequences, about 19% detected once. This clonotype was seen a few times. Its matching antigen is unknown.

Here the sequenced sample was peripheral blood mononuclear cells (PBMCs), taken when the disease was refractory, from a patient treated with antithyroid drugs. This receptor was taken from a female donor with Graves disease. V usage is TRBV5-1 and J usage is TRBJ2-2; D remains unclear. The CDR3 region has the DNA TGCGCCAGCAGGGAAACAACCGGGGAGCTGTTTTTT. The encoded protein is CASRETTGELFF. Together with reference TRBV5-1 and TRBJ2-2, the CDR3 gives the full variable domain: KAGVTQTPRYLIKTRGQQVTLSCSPISGHRSVSWYQQTPGQGLQFLFEYFSETQRNKGNFPGRFSGRQFSNSRSEMNVSTLELGDSALYLCASRETTGELFFGEGSRLTVL.